Listed here is a single TCR beta chain. Produced via immunoSEQ multiplex PCR; TCRdb's table is partial and in-frame only. Of 95,000 to 150,000 clones listed, 90% to 95% are singletons. These data originate in a study of control samples from healthy donors and cancer patients. Sequencing used blood. The receptor was derived from a woman between 18 and 30 years old in good health.

The CDR3 is CASSLEMGGPYEQYF. Here the CDR3 DNA reads TGCGCCAGCAGCTTGGAAATGGGGGGCCCCTACGAGCAGTACTTC. The V call is TRBV5-1, the J call TRBJ2-7; either TRBD1 or TRBD2 may fit D (6 bases each). The CDR3 runs to 15 residues. The V end lost 0 bases, the J end lost 2 bases, and 12 bases lay between the germline ends. The V gene's germline CDR1 is SGHRS and CDR2 YFSETQ.